This entry concerns a single TCR beta chain. Antigen unknown. The CDR3 contains 12 residues. V lost 6 bases, J lost 5 bases, and 3 bases stayed unmatched. Germline V gene lookup returns CDR1 MNHEY and CDR2 SMNVEV (reference sequence). Among the donors, all were Caucasian adults who lived in Nashville, Tennessee. The study separated CD4+ cells into CD45RA+ naive and CD45RA-negative memory subsets. The sample comes from a study of shared clonotypes between healthy human individuals. Study results and limitations: Memory subsets had estimated richness that was generally smaller than that of naive subsets. All-four-donor shared clonotypes had higher generation probabilities than non-shared clonotypes did.

Using immunoSEQ multiplex PCR, the repertoire was profiled, and TCRdb retains in-frame clones only, with some absent. The table records around 1.5 million clones, 95% to 99% of them present only once. The TCR was taken from a man in his thirties or forties in good health. The sample was naive CD4+ T cells sorted from blood. Subset reported: CD45RA+ positively selected. This chain uses TRBV27 with TRBJ2-7, with 8 bases identical to TRBD2. The CDR3 here is CASRSGSDEQYF. In DNA form, the CDR3 reads TGTGCCAGCAGAAGCGGGAGCGACGAGCAGTACTTC.